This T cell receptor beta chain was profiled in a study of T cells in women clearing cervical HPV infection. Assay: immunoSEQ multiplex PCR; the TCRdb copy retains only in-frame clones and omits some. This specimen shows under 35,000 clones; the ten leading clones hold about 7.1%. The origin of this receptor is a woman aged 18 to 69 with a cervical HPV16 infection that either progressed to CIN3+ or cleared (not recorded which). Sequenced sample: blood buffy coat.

The CDR3 loop is CASSSTEAYEQYF. CDR3 bases read: TGTGCCAGCAGCTCCACAGAAGCCTACGAG. V usage is TRBV5-6 and J usage is TRBJ2-7; D gene ambiguous. The observed sequence ends 3 residues before the CDR3 terminus, with the missing tail filled in from the germline J gene. Trimming left V 3 bases short and J 2 bases short, with 9 bases between. The CDR3 is 13 amino acids. Germline CDR1 reads SGHDT; CDR2 reads YYEEEE.